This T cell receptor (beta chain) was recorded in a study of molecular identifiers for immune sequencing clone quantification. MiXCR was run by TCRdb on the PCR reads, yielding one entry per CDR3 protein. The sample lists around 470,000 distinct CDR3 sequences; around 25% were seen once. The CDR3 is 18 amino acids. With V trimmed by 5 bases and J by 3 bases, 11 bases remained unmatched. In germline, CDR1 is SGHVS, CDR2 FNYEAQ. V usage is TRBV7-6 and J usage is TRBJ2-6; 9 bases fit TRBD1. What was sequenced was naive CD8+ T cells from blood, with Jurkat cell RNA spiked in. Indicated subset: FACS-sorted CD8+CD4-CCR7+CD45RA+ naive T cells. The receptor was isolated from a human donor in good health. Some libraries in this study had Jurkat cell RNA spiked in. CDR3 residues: CASSTPGTGYDGANVLTF. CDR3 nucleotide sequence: TGTGCCAGCAGCACCCCAGGGACAGGGTACGATGGGGCCAACGTCCTGACTTTC.